This T cell receptor beta chain was profiled in a study of blood T cell repertoires in COVID-19 (dated by TCRdb to 2018 to 2021). Regarding the research as a whole: Collaborator samples came from the United States, Italy and Spain and covered acute and convalescent phases of COVID-19. The prospective study material was composed of cDNA or gDNA derived from T cells, B-cell-depleted T cells, or PBMCs. The dataset comprised deeply sampled blood TCRbeta repertoires from subjects exposed to, actively infected with, or recovered from COVID-19. The repertoires were made available in a free public database intended to serve as a resource for research on the immune response to SARS-CoV-2. The samples were drawn from two sources: the first 160 participants of the ongoing ImmuneRACE study, and over 950 subjects contributed by 6 global collaborators. The sample metadata nearly always contained a de-identified subject ID, COVID-19 status, age in years and sex. Where available, HLA class I and class II types were obtained from metadata supplied by the sample provider rather than from assay-based typing. What the research found in general, with its limitations: Clinical and demographic metadata were provided uncurated, with the amount varying by source and participant.

TCRbeta CDR3 regions were amplified from genomic DNA by means of the immunoSEQ Assay, a bias-controlled multiplex PCR. On the study's bioinformatics: Nucleated cell counts per sample were estimated from amplification of reference gene primers within the assay. Sequence reads were collapsed and filtered to measure the absolute abundance of every unique TCRbeta CDR3 rearrangement. For each sample, productive Simpson clonality was calculated as the square root of Simpson's diversity index over productive rearrangements. TCRdb carries this immuneACCESS record with in-frame sequences only. Its versions omit some clonotypes, under half of them owing to an unresolved V gene in the studies checked, with the rest unexplained. From that table come the V and J calls and clone size; the DNA was used to work out D and trimming. The sample contains over 40,000 clones, approximately 90% of them found a single time. The ten largest clones take up approximately 2.6% of the sample.

As for this clone: This clone's antigen is unknown. No per-base quality is available; no much larger clone lies one base away.

The CDR3 sequence holds 14 residues, the cysteine and phenylalanine included. Of the read, only the CDR3 DNA is kept; its 42 bases are in frame from base 1. Compared with germline, V lacks 0 bases and J lacks 5 bases; bases without a gene match: 1. The germline V gene specifies SGHRS as CDR1 and YFSETQ as CDR2. The collaborating institutions used their own protocols to collect whole blood in K2EDTA tubes. Collaborator samples were shipped for TCRbeta analysis as frozen whole blood, isolated PBMCs, or DNA extracted from either sample type. This sequence originates from an elderly man with acute or convalescent COVID-19. Recombination connected TRBV5-1 to TRBJ1-2; 10 of the junction bases match TRBD1. The material sequenced was peripheral blood. The CDR3 is CASSLGQGAYGYTF. The DNA sequence is as follows: TGCGCCAGCAGCTTGGGACAGGGGGCTTATGGCTACACCTTC.